Following are 3 T cell receptor beta chains from one sample sequenced in a study of blood T cell repertoires in COVID-19. Only in-frame clones appear in the TCRdb table, and some are missing; sequencing was by immunoSEQ multiplex PCR. The sample records approximately 190,000 clones, about 82% being singletons. The sample taken for sequencing was peripheral blood. The receptor source for this set is a woman in her twenties or thirties with acute or convalescent COVID-19.

This rearrangement joins TRBV28 to TRBJ2-5; 12 positions match TRBD2. The germline V gene encodes CDR1 MDHEN and CDR2 SYDVKM. The CDR3 has 16 amino acids. V dropped 2 bases and J dropped 2; count of bases not matched to a gene: 3. CDR3 region: CASSLAGLAGQETQYF. CDR3 nucleotide sequence: TGTGCCAGCAGTTTAGCTGGACTAGCGGGGCAAGAGACCCAGTACTTC. Full variable domain (rest looked up from reference TRBV28 and TRBJ2-5): DVKVTQSSRYLVKRTGEKVFLECVQDMDHENMFWYRQDPGLGLRLIYFSYDVKMKEKGDIPEGYSVSREKKERFSLILESASTNQTSMYLCASSLAGLAGQETQYFGPGTRLLVL.

The chain links TRBV5-1 to TRBJ2-3; D uncertain. The germline CDR1 and CDR2 sequences are SGHRS and YFSETQ. V lost 0 bases to trimming and J lost 6 bases, with 11 bases between them. The CDR3 loop spans 14 amino acids. The chain's CDR3 is CASSLDSPLDTQYF. The CDR3 coding sequence is TGCGCCAGCAGCTTGGACAGCCCCCTCGATACGCAGTATTTT. Filled out from reference TRBV5-1 and TRBJ2-3, the complete variable domain reads KAGVTQTPRYLIKTRGQQVTLSCSPISGHRSVSWYQQTPGQGLQFLFEYFSETQRNKGNFPGRFSGRQFSNSRSEMNVSTLELGDSALYLCASSLDSPLDTQYFGPGTRLTVL.

The V gene is TRBV15, the J gene TRBJ1-4; D remains unclear. The CDR3 loop spans 12 amino acids. Looked up from germline, CDR1 is LNHNV and CDR2 is YYDKDF (reference sequence). V was shortened by 2 bases and J by 13 bases, with 11 bases between the two germline ends. For the CDR3, the DNA is TGTGCCACCAGCAGAAGTTCCTTCGGACTGTTTTTT. Translation gives CATSRSSFGLFF.